A selection of T cell receptor beta chains follows, all from one sample in a study of immune heterogeneity within non-small cell lung tumors. TCRdb independently ran MiXCR on the multiplex PCR reads; one entry per CDR3 protein. This table has around 12,000 distinct CDR3 sequences, nearly 30% appearing once. Input material: lung tumor tissue. The origin of the receptors is a woman between 50 and 59 years old with non-small cell lung cancer. Each CDR3 is given with its conserved first and last residue. Fields, in order: clone size, J gene, V gene, D gene, CDR3 DNA, CDR3 protein. A D gene is named only where the DNA matches it firmly. Clone sizes are given selectively: once, few, many, or a class where the clone is expanded.

size: many
J: TRBJ2-1
V: TRBV10-1
D: -
DNA: TGCGCCAGCAGTGAAACCCTTTACAATGAGCAGTTCTTC
CDR3: CASSETLYNEQFF

size: many
J: TRBJ2-7
V: TRBV7-9
D: TRBD2
DNA: TGTGCCAGCAGCTTAGCGGGGACTAGCGGGCCGCCTTACGAGCAGTACTTC
CDR3: CASSLAGTSGPPYEQYF

size: -
J: TRBJ2-2
V: TRBV9
D: -
DNA: TGTGCCAGCAGCGTAGGGGGACTCACCGGGGAGCTGTTTTTT
CDR3: CASSVGGLTGELFF

size: -
J: TRBJ1-2
V: TRBV11-2
D: TRBD1
DNA: TGTGCCAGCAGCCGGGACAGAGGCGACTATGGCTACACCTTC
CDR3: CASSRDRGDYGYTF

size: many
J: TRBJ1-5
V: TRBV20-1
D: -
DNA: TGCAGTGCTACCCGACAGGCCAATCAGCCCCAGCATTTT
CDR3: CSATRQANQPQHF

size: -
J: TRBJ2-2
V: TRBV9
D: -
DNA: TGTGCCAGCAGCCCCGGGGAGCGCGTCGGGGAGCTGTTTTTT
CDR3: CASSPGERVGELFF

size: -
J: TRBJ1-4
V: TRBV11-2
D: -
DNA: TGTGCCAGCAGCGTAGACAGGAACGAAAAACTGTTTTTT
CDR3: CASSVDRNEKLFF

size: medium-sized
J: TRBJ1-2
V: TRBV6-1
D: -
DNA: TGTGCCAGCAGTGAGGGGGGGTTCAACGGGGGCTACACCTTC
CDR3: CASSEGGFNGGYTF

size: many
J: TRBJ2-1
V: TRBV4-1
D: TRBD1
DNA: TGCGCCAGCAGCCAAGGGAACAGGGGGCAGGAGGATGAGCAGTTCTTC
CDR3: CASSQGNRGQEDEQFF

size: -
J: TRBJ2-1
V: TRBV5-1
D: TRBD2
DNA: TGCGCCAGCAGCTATAGGCGGGATAGCGGGGGGGCCGCTGAGCAGTTCTTC
CDR3: CASSYRRDSGGAAEQFF

size: many
J: TRBJ1-5
V: TRBV18
D: -
DNA: TGTGCCAGCTCACCCGATGGTCAGCCCCAGCATTTT
CDR3: CASSPDGQPQHF

size: -
J: TRBJ2-7
V: TRBV20-1
D: TRBD2
DNA: TGCAGTGCAAGACTAGCGGGGCAAGACGAGCAGTACTTC
CDR3: CSARLAGQDEQYF

size: few
J: TRBJ1-3
V: TRBV2
D: -
DNA: TGTGCCAGCACGCGGAGCTCTGGAAACACCATATATTTT
CDR3: CASTRSSGNTIYF

size: many
J: TRBJ2-2
V: TRBV10-3
D: TRBD1
DNA: TGTGCCACGACAGGGGGTAGCACCGGGGAGCTGTTTTTT
CDR3: CATTGGSTGELFF

size: -
J: TRBJ2-4
V: TRBV15
D: -
DNA: TGTGCCACCAGCGGAACAGACAGGGCCAAAAACATTCAGTACTTC
CDR3: CATSGTDRAKNIQYF

size: -
J: TRBJ2-1
V: TRBV12-3/TRBV12-4
D: -
DNA: TGTGCCAGCAGCCAAAACGACAATGAGCAGTTCTTC
CDR3: CASSQNDNEQFF

size: many
J: TRBJ2-2
V: TRBV12-3/TRBV12-4
D: TRBD1
DNA: TGTGCCAGCAGCCCGGGACAGGGGATCACCGGGGAGCTGTTTTTT
CDR3: CASSPGQGITGELFF

size: medium-sized
J: TRBJ1-5
V: TRBV19
D: -
DNA: TGTGCCAGTAGTACTCCCTGGGACCTTTATAGCAATCAGCCCCAGCATTTT
CDR3: CASSTPWDLYSNQPQHF

size: -
J: TRBJ2-7
V: TRBV3-1
D: -
DNA: TGTGCCAGCAGCCAAGGACCTTTGGAGCATTACTTC
CDR3: CASSQGPLEHYF

size: -
J: TRBJ1-3
V: TRBV5-1
D: -
DNA: TGCGCCAGCAGCTTGGGAGGGGAAGGAAACACCATATATTTT
CDR3: CASSLGGEGNTIYF

size: many
J: TRBJ2-7
V: TRBV2
D: -
DNA: TGTGCCAGCAGTCAAAGCGACGAGCAGTACTTC
CDR3: CASSQSDEQYF

size: few
J: TRBJ2-1
V: TRBV7-8
D: -
DNA: TGTGCCAGCAGCCCGGGACTCACCTACAATGAGCAGTTCTTC
CDR3: CASSPGLTYNEQFF

size: -
J: TRBJ2-7
V: TRBV20-1
D: TRBD2
DNA: TGCAGTGCTAGGGCCGAGGGACTAGTGACTAAAGAGCAGTACTTC
CDR3: CSARAEGLVTKEQYF

size: -
J: TRBJ2-7
V: TRBV14
D: -
DNA: TGTGCCAGCAGCCCGTTAGGGTACGGGAGTTCTTACGAGCAGTACTTC
CDR3: CASSPLGYGSSYEQYF

size: once
J: TRBJ1-2
V: TRBV6-2/TRBV6-3
D: -
DNA: TGTGCCAGCAGTTACCCACAGATATTAGGAGAGGCTAACTATGGCTACACCTTC
CDR3: CASSYPQILGEANYGYTF

size: -
J: TRBJ2-5
V: TRBV15
D: -
DNA: TGTGCCACCAGCAGGCCCCGAGGGGAGACCCAGTACTTC
CDR3: CATSRPRGETQYF

size: -
J: TRBJ1-5
V: TRBV24-1
D: -
DNA: TGTGCCACCAGTGATGAAGGGGAAAGCAATCAGCCCCAGCATTTT
CDR3: CATSDEGESNQPQHF

size: many
J: TRBJ1-2
V: TRBV6-1
D: -
DNA: TGTGCCAGCACCAGGGACCGACAGCAAAACTATGGCTACACCTTC
CDR3: CASTRDRQQNYGYTF

size: -
J: TRBJ1-1
V: TRBV2
D: -
DNA: TGTGCCAGCAGTATCTGCAGGGCCAACACTGAAGCTTTCTTT
CDR3: CASSICRANTEAFF

size: few
J: TRBJ2-1
V: TRBV10-1
D: -
DNA: TGCGCCAGCACTGAAACCCTTTACAATGAGCAGTTCTTC
CDR3: CASTETLYNEQFF

size: -
J: TRBJ1-1
V: TRBV13
D: TRBD1
DNA: TGTGCCAGCAGCATACCCCCACAGGGGAGGAAAACTGAAGCTTTCTTT
CDR3: CASSIPPQGRKTEAFF

size: many
J: TRBJ1-5
V: TRBV3-1
D: -
DNA: TGTGCCAGCAGCAATCAGGGGAATCAGCCCCAGCATTTT
CDR3: CASSNQGNQPQHF

size: medium-sized
J: TRBJ1-2
V: TRBV20-1
D: TRBD1
DNA: TGCAGTGCTAGAGCGCAGGGGGCGGGGGGAGATGGCTACACCTTC
CDR3: CSARAQGAGGDGYTF